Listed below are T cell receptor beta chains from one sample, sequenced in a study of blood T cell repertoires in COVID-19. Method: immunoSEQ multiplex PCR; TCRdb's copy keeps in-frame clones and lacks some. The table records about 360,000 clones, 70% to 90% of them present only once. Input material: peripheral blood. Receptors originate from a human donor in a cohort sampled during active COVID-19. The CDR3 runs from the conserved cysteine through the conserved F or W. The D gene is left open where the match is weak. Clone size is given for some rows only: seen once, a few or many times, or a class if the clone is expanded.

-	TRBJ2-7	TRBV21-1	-	TGTGCCAGCAGCAAAGGATACACGGGATTTTTCCACGAGCAGTACTTC	CASSKGYTGFFHEQYF
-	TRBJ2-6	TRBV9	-	TGTGCCAGCAGCGTAGGATCGAGGGACACCTCCTCTGGGGCCAACGTCCTGACTTTC	CASSVGSRDTSSGANVLTF
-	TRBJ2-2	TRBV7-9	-	TGTGCCAGCAGCTTCCCCGCGGGGTCGCACACCGGGGAGCTGTTTTTT	CASSFPAGSHTGELFF
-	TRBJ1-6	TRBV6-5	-	TGTGCCAGCAGACTACAGGCCACTAATTCACCCCTCCACTTT	CASRLQATNSPLHF
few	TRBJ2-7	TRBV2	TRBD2	TGTGCCAGCATCCGCGGACTAGCGGACTACTACGAGCAGTACTTC	CASIRGLADYYEQYF
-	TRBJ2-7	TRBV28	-	TGTGCCAGCAGTTTCCTACAGTACTACGAGCAGTACTTC	CASSFLQYYEQYF
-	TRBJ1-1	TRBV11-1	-	TGTGCCAGCAGCTTAGGGGAGGGGATTGAAGCTTTCTTT	CASSLGEGIEAFF
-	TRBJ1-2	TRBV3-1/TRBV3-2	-	TGTGCCAGCAGCCAAGATGGGGATCGCGGGGCTTGGTATGGCTACACCTTC	CASSQDGDRGAWYGYTF
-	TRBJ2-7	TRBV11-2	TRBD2	TGTGCCAGCAGCTCCGGGACTAGCGAAACCTACGAGCAGTACTTC	CASSSGTSETYEQYF
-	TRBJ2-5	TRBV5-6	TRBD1	TGTGCCAGCAGCCGGGACAGGAGGGAGACCCAGTACTTC	CASSRDRRETQYF
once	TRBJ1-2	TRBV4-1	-	TGCGCCAGCAGCCAAGAATCAGGTCCCAGGGCTAACTATGGCTACACCTTC	CASSQESGPRANYGYTF
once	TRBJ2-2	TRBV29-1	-	TGCAGCGCCCGGGGGTTCGCGAACACCGGGGAGCTGTTTTTT	CSARGFANTGELFF
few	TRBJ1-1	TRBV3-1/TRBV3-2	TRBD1	TGTGCCAGCAGCCCCCACCTCAGGGGGCGCTTTATGAACACTGAAGCTTTCTTT	CASSPHLRGRFMNTEAFF
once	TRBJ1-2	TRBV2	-	TGTGCCAGCAGTGAAACAAAGGAGGGGACGAGTGGCTACACCTTC	CASSETKEGTSGYTF
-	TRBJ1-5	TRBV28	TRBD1	TGTGCCAGCAGATCTCGGACAGGGAGCGGGCTTTATAGCAATCAGCCCCAGCATTTT	CASRSRTGSGLYSNQPQHF
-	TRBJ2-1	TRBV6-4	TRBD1	TGTGCCAGCAGTGCCGGACAGGGGCTCGAATCATCCTACAATGAGCAGTTCTTC	CASSAGQGLESSYNEQFF
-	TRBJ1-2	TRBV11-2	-	TGTGCCAGCAGCTTAGGTTACAGGAATGGCTACACCTTC	CASSLGYRNGYTF
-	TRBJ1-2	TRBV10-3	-	TGTGCCATCAGTGTTTATGACAGGAGACCTAACTATGGCTACACCTTC	CAISVYDRRPNYGYTF
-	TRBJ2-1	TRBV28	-	TGTGCCAGCAGTGAAGCGACGGGGAATGAGCAGTTCTTC	CASSEATGNEQFF
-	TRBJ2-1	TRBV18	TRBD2	TGTGCCAGCTCACCCCCGACTAGCGGGGGGGCCCATGCCTCCTACAATGAGCAGTTCTTC	CASSPPTSGGAHASYNEQFF
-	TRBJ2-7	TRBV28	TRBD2	TGTGCCAGCAGCCCCGGGACTAGCGGAACCTACGAGCAGTACTTC	CASSPGTSGTYEQYF
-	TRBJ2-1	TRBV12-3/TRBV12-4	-	TGTGCCAGCAGTTTGTCCGGGACAGAGCAGTTCTTC	CASSLSGTEQFF
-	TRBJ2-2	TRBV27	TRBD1	TGTGCCAGCGGCCGGGACAGGACGGTGAACACCGGGGAGCTGTTTTTT	CASGRDRTVNTGELFF
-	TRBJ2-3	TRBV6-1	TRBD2	TGTGCCAGCAGTGAATTGACCAGCGGGATTAGCACAGATACGCAGTATTTT	CASSELTSGISTDTQYF
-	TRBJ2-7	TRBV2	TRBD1	TGTGCCAGCAGTGGGACAGGCTACGAGCAGTACTTC	CASSGTGYEQYF
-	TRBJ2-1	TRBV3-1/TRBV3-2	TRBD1	TGTGCCAGCAGCCCCACAGGGGGCTGGGGCAATGAGCAGTTCTTC	CASSPTGGWGNEQFF
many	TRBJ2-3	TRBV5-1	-	TGCGCCAGCAGCAGGGACACGAGCACAGATACGCAGTATTTT	CASSRDTSTDTQYF
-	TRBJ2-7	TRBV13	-	TGTGCCAGCAGCCTCTTACAGGGTTCGTCCTACGAGCAGTACTTC	CASSLLQGSSYEQYF
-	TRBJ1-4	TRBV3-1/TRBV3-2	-	TGTGCCAGCAGCCAAGGACAGCCCTCTGCAACTAATGAAAAACTGTTTTTT	CASSQGQPSATNEKLFF
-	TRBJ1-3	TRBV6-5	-	TGTGCCAGCAGCCGGGACATCTCTGGAAACACCATATATTTT	CASSRDISGNTIYF
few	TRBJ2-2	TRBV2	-	TGTGCCAGCAGCCCAACTGTGAACACCGGGGAGCTGTTTTTT	CASSPTVNTGELFF
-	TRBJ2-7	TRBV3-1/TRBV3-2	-	TGTGCCAGCAGCCCGGGAGTTTTCAGGTACGAGCAGTACTTC	CASSPGVFRYEQYF
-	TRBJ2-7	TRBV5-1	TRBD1	TGCGCCAGCAGCTTATTCCAGGGGGCACCCGGGGAGCAGTACTTC	CASSLFQGAPGEQYF
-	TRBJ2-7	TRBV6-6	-	TGTGCCAGCAGTATTAGGGGACAGTACGGGAGTGAGCAGTACTTC	CASSIRGQYGSEQYF
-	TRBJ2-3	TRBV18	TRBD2	TGTGCCAGCTCACCAGCGGGAGGGATGGTTCGGGATACGCAGTATTTT	CASSPAGGMVRDTQYF
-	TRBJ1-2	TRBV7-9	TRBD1	TGTGCCAGCAGCTTAGCTAAGGGGGCGAGCTATGGCTACACCTTC	CASSLAKGASYGYTF
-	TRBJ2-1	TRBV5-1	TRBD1	TGCGCCAGCAGCCTCGGACAGGGAGCCCACAATGAGCAGTTCTTC	CASSLGQGAHNEQFF
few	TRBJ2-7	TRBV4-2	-	TGTGCCAGCAGCCAAGATGCTGGGCCTACCTACGAGCAGTACTTC	CASSQDAGPTYEQYF
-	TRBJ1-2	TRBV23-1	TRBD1	TGCGCCAGCAGACTAACAGGGGATGACTATGGCTACACCTTC	CASRLTGDDYGYTF
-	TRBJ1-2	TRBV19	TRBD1	TGTGCCAGTAGTGACAGGGATCGGGATGGCTACACCTTC	CASSDRDRDGYTF
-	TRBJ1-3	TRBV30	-	TGTGCCTGGGGGGGGGCTTTCTCTGGAAACACCATATATTTT	CAWGGAFSGNTIYF
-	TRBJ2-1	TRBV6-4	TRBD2	TGTGCCAGCAGTGACTCTGCTAGCGGGAGTACGAATGAGCAGTTCTTC	CASSDSASGSTNEQFF
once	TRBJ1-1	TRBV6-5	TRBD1	TGTGCCAGCAGCCCGGGACAGGGGTTTGAAGCTTTCTTT	CASSPGQGFEAFF
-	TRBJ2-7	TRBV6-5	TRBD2	TGTGCCAGCAGTTCAATTACTAGCGGGAGCTCCTACGAGCAGTACTTC	CASSSITSGSSYEQYF
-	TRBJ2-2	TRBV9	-	TGTGCCAGCAGCGTAGAACGGGCCGGGGAGCTGTTTTTT	CASSVERAGELFF
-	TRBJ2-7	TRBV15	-	TGTGCCACCAGCAGAGATTCGAGGTACGAGCAGTACTTC	CATSRDSRYEQYF
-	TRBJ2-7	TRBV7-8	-	TGTGCCAGCATTCCGGGGGGCGGGCTGAGCTCCTACGAGCAGTACTTC	CASIPGGGLSSYEQYF
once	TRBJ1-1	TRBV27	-	TGTGCCAGCAGTCCGGGACTTAGACGAACCATGAACACTGAAGCTTTCTTT	CASSPGLRRTMNTEAFF
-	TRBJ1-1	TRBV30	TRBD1	TGTGCCTGGAGTGTACGGAGGGACAGGAACACTGAAGCTTTCTTT	CAWSVRRDRNTEAFF
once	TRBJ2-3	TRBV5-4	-	TGTGCCAGCAGCCCCCGTGGGGGGAACACAGATACGCAGTATTTT	CASSPRGGNTDTQYF
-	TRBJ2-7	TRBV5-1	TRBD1	TGCGCCAGCAGCTTCGGACAGGGTGCGGAAAAGCAGTACTTC	CASSFGQGAEKQYF
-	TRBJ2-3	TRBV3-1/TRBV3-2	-	TGTGCCAGCAGCCAAGTTGACAGGTCCTACACAGATACGCAGTATTTT	CASSQVDRSYTDTQYF
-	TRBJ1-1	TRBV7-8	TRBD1	TGTGCCAGCCGAGACAGGGCTTGGGACACTGAAGCTTTCTTT	CASRDRAWDTEAFF
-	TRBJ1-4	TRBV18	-	TGTGCCAGCTCACCACGGCAGGCTTCAACTAATGAAAAACTGTTTTTT	CASSPRQASTNEKLFF
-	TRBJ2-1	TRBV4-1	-	TGCGCCAGCAGCCAAGACCAGCGATACTCCTACAATGAGCAGTTCTTC	CASSQDQRYSYNEQFF
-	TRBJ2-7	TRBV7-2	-	TGTGCCAGCAGCTTAGGCAGGGGGGTGTACGAGCAGTACTTC	CASSLGRGVYEQYF
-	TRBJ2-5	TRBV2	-	TGTGCCAGCAACCGCCCCGGGTACCAAGAGACCCAGTACTTC	CASNRPGYQETQYF